The sequence of this TCR beta chain was determined in a study of blood T cell repertoires in COVID-19. Someone with COVID-19 had been met by exposed participants within 2 weeks before study entry. TCRdb's copy holds only in-frame clones and misses some; the assay was immunoSEQ multiplex PCR. Of 250,000 to 300,000 clones in the sample, roughly 85% were seen once. There are 16 residues in the CDR3. V was clipped by 5 bases and J by 1 base, with 16 bases between them. Germline CDR1 SEHNR, CDR2 FQNEAQ (reference sequence). Sequencing used PBMCs or T cells enriched from blood (not recorded which). This TCR was recovered from a woman in her forties or fifties who had been exposed to COVID-19. The V gene is TRBV7-9, the J gene TRBJ2-3; D may be TRBD1 (6 bases). Here the CDR3 DNA reads TGTGCCAGCAGCCGCGGACAGACAAGGGGCACAGATACGCAGTATTTT. Protein product: CASSRGQTRGTDTQYF.